This is a list of T cell receptor beta chains from one sample in a study of blood T cell repertoires in COVID-19. Clones were sequenced by immunoSEQ multiplex PCR, and TCRdb holds only the in-frame ones, with some missing. This sample has hundreds of thousands of clones, with 65% to 90% found just once. The sample was peripheral blood. These receptors were taken from a woman between 65 and 79 years old with COVID-19, enrolled during active disease. CDR3s include the opening cysteine and the closing phenylalanine or tryptophan. D genes are given only for firm matches. Size is stated for part of the rows, as once, few or many counts, or as a class when the clone is expanded.

CDR3aa,CDR3nt,j_gene,d_gene,abundance,v_gene
CATSDNQAGQMYYNEQFF,TGTGCCACCAGTGACAACCAAGCGGGCCAGATGTACTACAATGAGCAGTTCTTC,TRBJ2-1,-,-,TRBV24-1
CASRTGGYF,TGCGCCAGCAGGACAGGGGGGTACTTC,TRBJ2-7,TRBD1,-,TRBV4-1
CAWTTGTVYQETQYF,TGTGCCTGGACAACCGGGACAGTGTACCAAGAGACCCAGTACTTC,TRBJ2-5,TRBD1,-,TRBV30
CASSPDSYGYTF,TGTGCCAGCAGCCCCGACAGCTATGGCTACACCTTC,TRBJ1-2,-,-,TRBV12-3/TRBV12-4
CASSLWGPSSYNEQFF,TGTGCCAGCAGTTTGTGGGGCCCGAGCTCCTACAATGAGCAGTTCTTC,TRBJ2-1,-,-,TRBV28
CASIPSGGYGYTF,TGTGCCAGCATTCCTTCCGGGGGCTATGGCTACACCTTC,TRBJ1-2,-,-,TRBV28
CASSLSDKNNQPQHF,TGTGCCAGCAGTTTATCTGACAAGAACAATCAGCCCCAGCATTTT,TRBJ1-5,-,-,TRBV28
CASSPRLTGDHEKLFF,TGTGCCAGTAGTCCCCGCCTTACAGGGGACCATGAAAAACTGTTTTTT,TRBJ1-4,TRBD1,-,TRBV19
CASSSLTQGEDSGNTIYF,TGTGCCAGCAGTTCTCTCACACAGGGGGAAGACTCTGGAAACACCATATATTTT,TRBJ1-3,TRBD1,-,TRBV11-2
CAWSVAGTGNTIYF,TGTGCCTGGAGTGTCGCGGGGACTGGAAACACCATATATTTT,TRBJ1-3,-,-,TRBV30
CASSLAGAYNEQFF,TGTGCCAGCAGTCTAGCGGGGGCCTACAATGAGCAGTTCTTC,TRBJ2-1,TRBD2,-,TRBV6-5
CASSFSRTGQPQHF,TGTGCCAGCAGTTTCTCTCGGACTGGGCAGCCCCAGCATTTT,TRBJ1-5,-,-,TRBV27
CASSLANRNEAFF,TGTGCCAGCAGCTTGGCGAACAGGAATGAAGCTTTCTTT,TRBJ1-1,-,-,TRBV5-6
CASSEGWTTTYEQYF,TGCGCCAGCAGTGAGGGTTGGACGACTACCTACGAGCAGTACTTC,TRBJ2-7,-,-,TRBV10-1
CASSESGQGNTEAFF,TGCGCCAGCAGTGAGTCGGGACAGGGAAACACTGAAGCTTTCTTT,TRBJ1-1,TRBD1,-,TRBV10-1
CATHLGGGPQETQYF,TGTGCCACCCACCTCGGGGGGGGGCCCCAAGAGACCCAGTACTTC,TRBJ2-5,TRBD2,once,TRBV7-2
CASSLGGINSPLHF,TGTGCCAGCAGTTTAGGGGGGATAAATTCACCCCTCCACTTT,TRBJ1-6,-,-,TRBV27
CASGTGPYEQYF,TGTGCCAGCGGGACAGGCCCCTACGAGCAGTACTTC,TRBJ2-7,TRBD1,-,TRBV27
CASSAGANTEAFF,TGTGCCAGCAGCGCAGGGGCCAACACTGAAGCTTTCTTT,TRBJ1-1,-,-,TRBV6-4
CASSQDLNSPLHF,TGTGCCAGCAGCCAAGATCTGAATTCACCCCTCCACTTT,TRBJ1-6,-,-,TRBV14
CASSTTGGNTEAFF,TGTGCCAGCAGCACGACAGGGGGTAACACTGAAGCTTTCTTT,TRBJ1-1,-,-,TRBV21-1
CASSPTPGWEETQYF,TGTGCCAGCAGCCCGACCCCCGGGTGGGAAGAGACCCAGTACTTC,TRBJ2-5,-,-,TRBV13
CASSLSGGGTEAFF,TGTGCCAGTAGTCTTTCGGGGGGCGGCACTGAAGCTTTCTTT,TRBJ1-1,-,-,TRBV19
CASSPLAGSTDTQYF,TGTGCCAGCAGTCCACTAGCGGGTAGCACAGATACGCAGTATTTT,TRBJ2-3,TRBD2,-,TRBV2
CASSNRGLGTEAFF,TGTGCCAGCAGTAACAGGGGGCTGGGCACTGAAGCTTTCTTT,TRBJ1-1,TRBD1,few,TRBV6-5
CASSMLGDYYGYTF,TGTGCCAGTAGTATGTTGGGAGACTATTATGGCTACACCTTC,TRBJ1-2,-,-,TRBV19
CASSLGDSGGAYGEQYF,TGTGCCAGCAGCCTAGGTGATAGCGGGGGGGCCTACGGCGAGCAGTACTTC,TRBJ2-7,-,-,TRBV21-1
CASSPLLGVLNTEAFF,TGTGCCAGCAGCCCCTTACTCGGGGTCCTGAACACTGAAGCTTTCTTT,TRBJ1-1,-,-,TRBV14
CASHQGSYGYTF,TGTGCCAGCCATCAGGGATCTTATGGCTACACCTTC,TRBJ1-2,-,-,TRBV6-6
CASSPNWGGPETQYF,TGTGCCAGCTCACCAAACTGGGGGGGTCCGGAGACCCAGTACTTC,TRBJ2-5,TRBD2,-,TRBV18
CASSALAGPSYEQYF,TGTGCCAGCAGCGCCTTAGCGGGGCCCTCCTACGAGCAGTACTTC,TRBJ2-7,TRBD2,-,TRBV7-2
CASSEGLAESTDTQYF,TGTGCCAGCAGTGAAGGTTTAGCGGAAAGCACAGATACGCAGTATTTT,TRBJ2-3,-,-,TRBV25-1
CASSWTDYGYTF,TGTGCCAGCAGTTGGACAGACTATGGCTACACCTTC,TRBJ1-2,-,-,TRBV28
CASSYSGIWSGNTQYF,TGTGCCAGCAGTTACTCGGGGATCTGGTCAGGGAATACGCAGTATTTT,TRBJ2-3,-,-,TRBV6-5
CASSQERDSRYGYTF,TGCGCCAGCAGCCAAGAACGGGACTCTCGCTATGGCTACACCTTC,TRBJ1-2,-,-,TRBV4-3